The 11 T cell receptor beta chains below were found in one sample sequenced in a study of blood T cell repertoires in COVID-19. Clones were read by immunoSEQ multiplex PCR, and TCRdb kept only the in-frame ones, dropping some. The repertoire consists of 40,000 to 50,000 clones, with approximately 90% occurring once and the leading ten covering about 4.8%. The sequencing sample was made of peripheral blood. The source is a human donor in a cohort sampled during active COVID-19.

The rearrangement uses TRBV2 and TRBJ1-1, with 7 bases identical to TRBD1. With V trimmed by 10 bases and J by 4 bases, 12 bases remained unmatched. Per germline, CDR1 SNHLY and CDR2 FYNNEI. The CDR3 loop spans 14 amino acids. The DNA for the CDR3 is TGTGCCACCACAGGGGTTACAGATCTCACTGAAGCTTTCTTT. Residues: CATTGVTDLTEAFF.

The CDR3 loop reads CASSRDYITREQYF. The CDR3 DNA is TGTGCCAGCAGTCGGGACTACATTACCCGCGAGCAGTACTTC. J is TRBJ2-7 and V is TRBV6-2 or TRBV6-3; TRBD2 matches 7 bases. Trimming took 5 bases from V and 6 from J; bases not matched to a gene: 10. The CDR3 length is 14 residues. CDR1 is MNHEY, CDR2 SVGEGT, per germline.

This clone was seen only a few times. The CDR3, as DNA: TGTGCCAGCAGCGTAGCGGGAGGGCCAGAGACCCAGTACTTC. Encoded protein: CASSVAGGPETQYF. The rearrangement joins TRBV9 to TRBJ2-5; 8 nucleotides line up with TRBD2. The CDR3 runs 14 residues. The germline gives CDR1 SGDLS, CDR2 YYNGEE. V was pared by 0 bases and J by 4 bases, with 2 bases of the junction left unmatched.

This chain joins TRBV6-5 and TRBJ2-7, with D possibly matching TRBD1 (6 bases). The ends were cut back, 5 bases at V and 6 bases at J, with 14 bases in the middle. Per the germline V gene, CDR1 is MNHEY and CDR2 is SVGAGI. The CDR3 runs to 13 residues. The CDR3 sequence is CASSTTGFGEQYF. CDR3 nucleotides: TGTGCCAGCAGTACGACAGGTTTCGGCGAGCAGTACTTC.

This clone was detected once. The chain employs TRBV4-1 and TRBJ2-3; D unclear. Germline assignment: CDR1 MGHRA and CDR2 YSYEKL. Trimming took off 1 base at V and 6 bases at J, with 5 bases between the two ends. This CDR3 has 12 residues. Written as DNA, the CDR3 is TGCGCCAGCAGCCAAGGAGAGGATACGCAGTATTTT. This gives the protein CASSQGEDTQYF.

This clone was observed once. The chain is built from TRBV2 and TRBJ2-1; 7 bases are shared with TRBD2. In germline, CDR1 is SNHLY, CDR2 FYNNEI. This CDR3 is built from 15 residues. V trimming: 4 bases; J trimming: 7 bases; junction bases outside the gene matches: 10. This chain's CDR3 is CASSGAALGGNEQFF. DNA of the CDR3: TGTGCCAGCAGTGGGGCGGCGTTGGGGGGGAATGAGCAGTTCTTC.

The chain uses TRBV11-2 and TRBJ2-7; D is possibly TRBD1 (6 bases). V was clipped by 0 bases and J by 0 bases, with 15 bases between them. This CDR3 comprises 17 residues. The V gene's germline CDR1 is SGHAT and CDR2 FQNNGV. CDR3 coding DNA: TGTGCCAGCAGCTTAGAACACAGGGCAGGGAGCTCCTACGAGCAGTACTTC. This translates into CASSLEHRAGSSYEQYF.

This clone has just a few counts. J is TRBJ2-6 and V is TRBV7-9, with unresolved D. Deletions cut 3 bases from V and 0 bases from J, with 9 bases between. Germline CDR1 reads SEHNR; CDR2 reads FQNEAQ (reference sequence). The CDR3 sequence is 16 residues long. The CDR3 DNA is TGTGCCAGCAGCTTGTTGGCCCGCTCTGGGGCCAACGTCCTGACTTTC. Its protein is CASSLLARSGANVLTF.

The chain has TRBV5-8 and TRBJ2-3; 9 bases match TRBD1. With V trimmed by 6 bases and J by 1 base, 9 bases remained unmatched. The CDR3 covers 16 residues. Germline V CDR1 and CDR2: SGHTS, YDEGEE. CDR3 sequence reads: CASISRGQGGTDTQYF. CDR3 DNA sequence: TGTGCCAGCATCTCAAGGGGACAGGGTGGCACAGATACGCAGTATTTT. Full variable domain (remainder filled in from reference TRBV5-8 and TRBJ2-3): EAGVTQSPTHLIKTRGQQATLRCSPISGHTSVYWYQQALGLGLQFLLWYDEGEERNRGNFPPRFSGRQFPNYSSELNVNALELEDSALYLCASISRGQGGTDTQYFGPGTRLTVL.

This sequence joins TRBV23-1 and TRBJ1-1; D not certain. Being an ORF, TRBV23-1 has a function that is uncertain. V shed 0 bases and J shed 2 bases, with 19 bases lying between them. The CDR3 contains 18 residues. Written as DNA, the CDR3 is TGCGCCAGCAGTCAATCCGGAGGAGAGGACTGGGGTAACACTGAAGCTTTCTTT. Protein sequence: CASSQSGGEDWGNTEAFF.

In nucleotides, the CDR3 is TGTGCCAGCAGTATGGCGGTGAGCAACCCTGAAGCTTTCTTT. It is translated as CASSMAVSNPEAFF. V is TRBV6-5 and J is TRBJ1-1; D unresolved. V lost 5 bases and J lost 6, with 16 bases in between. The germline gives CDR1 MNHEY, CDR2 SVGAGI. The CDR3 contains 14 residues.